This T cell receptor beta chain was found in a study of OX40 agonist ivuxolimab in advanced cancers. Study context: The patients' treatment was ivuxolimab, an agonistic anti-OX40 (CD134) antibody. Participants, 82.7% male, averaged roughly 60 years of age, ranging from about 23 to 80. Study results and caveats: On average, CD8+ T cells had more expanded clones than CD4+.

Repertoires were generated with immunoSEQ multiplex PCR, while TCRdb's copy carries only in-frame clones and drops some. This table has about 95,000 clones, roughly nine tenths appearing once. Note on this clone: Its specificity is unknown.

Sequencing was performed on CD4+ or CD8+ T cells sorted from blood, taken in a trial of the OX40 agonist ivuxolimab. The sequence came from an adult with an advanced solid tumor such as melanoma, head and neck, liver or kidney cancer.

The CDR3 sequence is CASSPGGSRDNEQFF. The CDR3 region has the DNA TGTGCCAGCAGCCCTGGAGGGAGTCGAGACAATGAGCAGTTCTTC. J is TRBJ2-1 and V is TRBV7-2; perhaps TRBD2 as D (6 bases). The CDR3 totals 15 residues. Trimming pared 5 bases from V and 5 bases from J, leaving 16 bases between. Germline lookup yields CDR1 SGHTA and CDR2 FQGNSA.